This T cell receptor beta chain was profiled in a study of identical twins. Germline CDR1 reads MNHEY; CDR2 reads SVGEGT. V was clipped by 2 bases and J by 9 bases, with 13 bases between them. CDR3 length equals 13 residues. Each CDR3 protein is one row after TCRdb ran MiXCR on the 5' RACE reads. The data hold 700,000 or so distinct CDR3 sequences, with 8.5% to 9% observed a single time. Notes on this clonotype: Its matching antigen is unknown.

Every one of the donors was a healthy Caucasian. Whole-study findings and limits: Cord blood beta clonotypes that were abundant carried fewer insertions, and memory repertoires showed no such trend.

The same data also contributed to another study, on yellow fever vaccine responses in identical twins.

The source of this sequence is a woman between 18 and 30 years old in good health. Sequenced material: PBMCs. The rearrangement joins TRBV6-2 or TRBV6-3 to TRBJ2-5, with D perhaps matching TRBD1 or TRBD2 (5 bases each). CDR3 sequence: CASSYRDPTAQYF. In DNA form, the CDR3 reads TGTGCCAGCAGTTACCGGGACCCCACGGCCCAGTACTTC.